This paragraph reports one T cell receptor beta chain. Its antigen is unknown. No per-base quality is available; no much larger clone lies one base away. The identical CDR3 is also encoded by other nucleotide sequences in the sample. The CDR3 goes from the cysteine to the phenylalanine over 16 residues. Just the 48-base CDR3 DNA is kept, in frame starting at base 1. Here V drops 3 bases and J drops 2 bases, and the junction holds 10 bases not matched to any gene. According to the germline V gene (reference sequence), CDR1 reads MNHNY and CDR2 reads SVGAGI. Patients with autoimmune disease history or receiving systemic immunosuppression were excluded from the trial. Peripheral blood for TCR sequencing was collected from all dose cohorts at baseline, on cycle 4 day 1, and on cycle 7 day 1. The samples were taken from a phase I, first-in-human, multicenter, open-label dose-escalation trial of ivuxolimab. The trial enrolled adults with locally advanced or metastatic head and neck squamous cell, hepatocellular, melanoma or renal cell carcinoma. CD4+ and CD8+ T cells were sorted separately from peripheral blood before TCR sequencing.

Genomic DNA was isolated from the sorted cells so that the TCRbeta CDR3 region could be sequenced. The immunoSEQ Assay was used to sequence the TCRbeta CDR3 regions. As stored in TCRdb, this immuneACCESS dataset retains in-frame rearrangements with V and J assigned. A fraction of the clones does not appear; measured against another copy, unresolved V genes explain less than half of the discrepancy, and the remainder lacks a known reason. Here the sample has about 79,000 clones; around 90% occur a single time. The ten largest clones take up around 7% of the sample. The data were obtained in a study of OX40 agonist ivuxolimab in advanced cancers. Study-wide context: Ivuxolimab was a fully human IgG2 agonistic monoclonal antibody targeting the costimulatory receptor OX40 (CD134). The paper covers the monotherapy dose-escalation part of the phase I ivuxolimab trial, which included N of about 51 patients. Prior anti-PD-1, anti-PD-L1 or anti-CTLA-4 therapy was permitted, and checkpoint inhibitors had been received by about 44% of dose-escalation patients. Partial responses were achieved by three dose-escalation patients, of whom one had hepatocellular carcinoma and two had cutaneous melanoma. Intravenous ivuxolimab was administered to patients every 2 weeks at six dose levels: 0.01, 0.1, 0.3, 1.5, 3 and 10 mg/kg. Of the roughly 52 dose-escalation patients, hepatocellular carcinoma was present in roughly 19, melanoma in around 15, renal cell carcinoma in 9 and head and neck cancer in 9. The dose-escalation cohort was 82.7% male with a mean age of approximately 60 years, ranging from roughly 20 to 80. The point of sequencing TCRbeta in the periphery was to test whether ivuxolimab changed TCR sequence diversity and drove clonal T-cell expansion. The investigation overall reported the following: At doses from 0.1 to 3.0 mg/kg, clonal expansion was seen in both CD4+ and CD8+ blood T cells between baseline and week 6. Low levels of normalized T-cell clonal expansion were also seen in some patients who did not respond. On average, CD8+ T cells showed more expanded clones than CD4+ T cells after ivuxolimab. The antigen specificity of the clonally expanded peripheral T cells was not determined. In the 0.1-3.0 mg/kg groups, partial responders were among the patients with the lowest normalized peripheral clonal expansion, particularly in CD8+ T cells.

The receptor's source is an adult with an advanced solid tumor such as melanoma, head and neck, liver or kidney cancer. This sample comprised CD4+ or CD8+ T cells sorted from blood, obtained in a trial of the OX40 agonist ivuxolimab. Recombination connected TRBV6-6 to TRBJ2-7, with 7 middle bases fitting TRBD1. The DNA is TGTGCCAGCAGTTATTTGAGACAGGGAGTTACCTACGAGCAGTACTTC. Translation gives CASSYLRQGVTYEQYF.